One T cell receptor (beta chain) is described in this entry. A multiplex PCR was run with 60 Vbeta primers and 13 Jbeta primers. Study processing details: A follow-up analysis tallied 70 million to 80 million unique TCR beta chains, 8.5 million to 14 million shared. This table comes from immunoSEQ multiplex PCR, and its TCRdb copy is limited to in-frame clones, with some not included. The V and J calls and clone size come from that table; D and trimming were worked out from the DNA. This table holds around 130,000 clones, about 85% found once. Looked up from germline, CDR1 is SGHDN and CDR2 is FVKESK. This CDR3 comprises 15 residues. V trimming: 2 bases; J trimming: 4 bases; junction bases outside the gene matches: 5. This sample stems from a study of cytomegalovirus exposure and HLA in healthy donors.

The receptor's source is a boy younger than 18 in good health and CMV-seronegative. J is TRBJ2-7 and V is TRBV14; 10 positions match TRBD2. Source material: PBMCs. For the CDR3, the DNA is TGTGCCAGCAGCCAATCTAGCGGGAGTAGGTACGAGCAGTACTTC. Encoded protein: CASSQSSGSRYEQYF.